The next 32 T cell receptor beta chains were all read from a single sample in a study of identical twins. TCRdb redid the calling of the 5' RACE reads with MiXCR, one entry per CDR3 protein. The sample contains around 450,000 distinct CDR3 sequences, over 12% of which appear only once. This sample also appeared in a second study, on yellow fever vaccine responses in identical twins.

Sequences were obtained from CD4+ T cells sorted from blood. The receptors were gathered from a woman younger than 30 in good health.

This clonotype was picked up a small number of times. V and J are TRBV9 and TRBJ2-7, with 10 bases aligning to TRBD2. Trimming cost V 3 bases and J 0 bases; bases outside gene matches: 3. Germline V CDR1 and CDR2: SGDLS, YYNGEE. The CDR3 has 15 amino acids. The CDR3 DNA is TGTGCCAGCAGCGCATCTAGCGGGAGCTCCTACGAGCAGTACTTC. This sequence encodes CASSASSGSSYEQYF.

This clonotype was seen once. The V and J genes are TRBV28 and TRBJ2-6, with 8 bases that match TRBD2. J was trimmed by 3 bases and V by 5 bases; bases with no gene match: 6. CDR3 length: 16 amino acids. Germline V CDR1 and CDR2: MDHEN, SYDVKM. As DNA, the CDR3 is TGTGCCAGCAGTCCCAGCGGGGGCTATGGGGCCAACGTCCTGACTTTC. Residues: CASSPSGGYGANVLTF.

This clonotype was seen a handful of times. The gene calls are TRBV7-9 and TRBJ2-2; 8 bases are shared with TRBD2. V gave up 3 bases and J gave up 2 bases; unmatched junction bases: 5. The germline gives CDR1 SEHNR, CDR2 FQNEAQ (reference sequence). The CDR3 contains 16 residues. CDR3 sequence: CASSFSGRGNTGELFF. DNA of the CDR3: TGTGCCAGCAGCTTCAGCGGGAGAGGAAACACCGGGGAGCTGTTTTTT.

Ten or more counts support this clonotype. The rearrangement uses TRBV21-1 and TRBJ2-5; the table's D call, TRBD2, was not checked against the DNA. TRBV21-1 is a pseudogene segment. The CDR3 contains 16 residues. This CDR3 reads CASSNWRASAKETQYF. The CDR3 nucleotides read TGTGCCAGCAGCAATTGGAGGGCCAGCGCAAAAGAGACCCAGTACTTC.

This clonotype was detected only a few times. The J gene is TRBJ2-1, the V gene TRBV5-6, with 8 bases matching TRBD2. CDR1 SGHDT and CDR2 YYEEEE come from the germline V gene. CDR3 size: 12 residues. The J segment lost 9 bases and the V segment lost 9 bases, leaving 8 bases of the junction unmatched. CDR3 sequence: CATNGGGSEQFF. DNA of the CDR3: TGTGCCACCAACGGGGGGGGGAGTGAGCAGTTCTTC.

CDR3: CASSLGRGIKETQYF. CDR3 coding DNA: TGTGCCAGCAGCTTAGGTCGGGGGATTAAAGAGACCCAGTACTTC. V usage is TRBV7-3 and J usage is TRBJ2-5, with TRBD2 as a possible D gene (6 bases). Germline CDR1 is SGHTA and CDR2 is FQGTGA. Trimming pared 2 bases from V and 3 bases from J, leaving 13 bases between. This CDR3 spans 15 amino acids.

The CDR3 DNA sequence: TGTGCCAGCAGCTTCTGGGGTTACAATCAGCCCCAGCATTTT. This sequence encodes CASSFWGYNQPQHF. The chain combines TRBV5-6 with TRBJ1-5; D is ambiguous. The germline V gene has CDR1 SGHDT and CDR2 YYEEEE. This CDR3 is built from 14 residues. V was pared by 2 bases and J by 3 bases, with 9 bases between.

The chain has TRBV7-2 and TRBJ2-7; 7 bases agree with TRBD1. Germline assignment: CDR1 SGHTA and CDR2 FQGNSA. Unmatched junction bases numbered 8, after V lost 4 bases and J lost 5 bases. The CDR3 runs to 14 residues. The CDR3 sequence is CASSSRDSYHEQYF. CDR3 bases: TGTGCCAGCAGCTCCCGGGACAGTTATCACGAGCAGTACTTC.

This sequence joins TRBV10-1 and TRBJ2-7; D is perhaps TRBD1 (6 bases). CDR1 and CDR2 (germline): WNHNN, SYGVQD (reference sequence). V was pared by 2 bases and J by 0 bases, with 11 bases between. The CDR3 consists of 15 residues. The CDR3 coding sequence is TGCGCCAGCAGTGAGCGGGACACGAGCTCCTACGAGCAGTACTTC. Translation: CASSERDTSSYEQYF.

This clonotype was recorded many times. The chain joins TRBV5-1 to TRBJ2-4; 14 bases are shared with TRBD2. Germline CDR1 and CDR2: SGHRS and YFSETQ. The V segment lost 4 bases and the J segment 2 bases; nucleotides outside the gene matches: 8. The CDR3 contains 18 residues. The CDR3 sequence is CASSRGLAGAETKNIQYF. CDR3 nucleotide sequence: TGCGCCAGCAGCCGGGGACTAGCGGGGGCCGAGACCAAAAACATTCAGTACTTC. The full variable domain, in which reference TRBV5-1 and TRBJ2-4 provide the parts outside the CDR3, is KAGVTQTPRYLIKTRGQQVTLSCSPISGHRSVSWYQQTPGQGLQFLFEYFSETQRNKGNFPGRFSGRQFSNSRSEMNVSTLELGDSALYLCASSRGLAGAETKNIQYFGAGTRLSVL.

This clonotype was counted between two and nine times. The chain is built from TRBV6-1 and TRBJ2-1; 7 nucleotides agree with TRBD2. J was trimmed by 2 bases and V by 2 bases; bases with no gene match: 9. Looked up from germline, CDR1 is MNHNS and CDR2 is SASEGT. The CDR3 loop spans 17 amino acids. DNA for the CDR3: TGTGCCAGCAGTGAAAAAACGCGGGAGACGGCCTACAATGAGCAGTTCTTC. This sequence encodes CASSEKTRETAYNEQFF.

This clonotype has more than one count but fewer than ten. The CDR3 nucleotides are TGTGCCAGCAGCTTCCGGACCGCTCACAATGAGCAGTTCTTC. This gives the protein CASSFRTAHNEQFF. The rearrangement joins TRBV3-1 to TRBJ2-1; D is ambiguous. Germline V gene data show CDR1 as LGHDT and CDR2 as YNNKEL (reference sequence). The CDR3 length is 14 residues. V shed 5 bases and J shed 5 bases, with 13 bases lying between them.

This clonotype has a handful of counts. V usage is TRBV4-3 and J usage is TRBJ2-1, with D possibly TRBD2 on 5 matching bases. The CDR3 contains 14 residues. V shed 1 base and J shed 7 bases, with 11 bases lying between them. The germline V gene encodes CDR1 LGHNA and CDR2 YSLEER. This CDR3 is CASSQGASLNEQFF. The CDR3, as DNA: TGCGCCAGCAGCCAAGGGGCTAGCCTAAATGAGCAGTTCTTC.

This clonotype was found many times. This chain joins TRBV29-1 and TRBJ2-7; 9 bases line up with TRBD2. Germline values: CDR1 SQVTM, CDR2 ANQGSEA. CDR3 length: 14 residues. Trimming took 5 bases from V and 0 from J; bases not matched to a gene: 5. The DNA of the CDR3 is TGCAGCGTTCTTCTAGCGGGATTCTCCTACGAGCAGTACTTC. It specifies CSVLLAGFSYEQYF.

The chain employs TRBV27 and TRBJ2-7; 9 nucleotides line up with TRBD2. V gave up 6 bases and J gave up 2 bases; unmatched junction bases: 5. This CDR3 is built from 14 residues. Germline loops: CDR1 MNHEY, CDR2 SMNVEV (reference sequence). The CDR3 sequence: CASSKAGGPYEQYF. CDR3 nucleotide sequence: TGTGCCAGCAGCAAAGCGGGGGGACCCTACGAGCAGTACTTC.

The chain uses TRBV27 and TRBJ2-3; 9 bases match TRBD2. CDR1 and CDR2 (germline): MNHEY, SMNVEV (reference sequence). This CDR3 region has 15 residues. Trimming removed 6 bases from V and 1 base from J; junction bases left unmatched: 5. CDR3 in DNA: TGTGCCAGCAGGACTCTAGCGGGGCGCACAGATACGCAGTATTTT. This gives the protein CASRTLAGRTDTQYF.

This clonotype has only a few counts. CDR3 in DNA: TGTGCCAGCAGCCCAAGATCCAAGACGGACGAAGTAAATCAGCCCCAGCATTTT. Protein sequence: CASSPRSKTDEVNQPQHF. This rearrangement joins TRBV4-2 to TRBJ1-5; D is undetermined. V was clipped by 4 bases and J by 4 bases, with 23 bases between them. This CDR3 comprises 18 residues. Germline values: CDR1 LGHNA, CDR2 YNFKEQ.

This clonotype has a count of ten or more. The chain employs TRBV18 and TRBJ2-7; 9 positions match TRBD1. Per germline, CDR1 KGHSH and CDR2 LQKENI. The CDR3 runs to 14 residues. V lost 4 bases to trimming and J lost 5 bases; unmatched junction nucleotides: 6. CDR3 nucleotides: TGTGCCAGCTCACTGACAGGGGGTCCCAACGAGCAGTACTTC. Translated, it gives CASSLTGGPNEQYF. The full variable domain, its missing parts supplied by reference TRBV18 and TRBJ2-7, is NAGVMQNPRHLVRRRGQEARLRCSPMKGHSHVYWYRQLPEEGLKFMVYLQKENIIDESGMPKERFSAEFPKEGPSILRIQQVVRGDSAAYFCASSLTGGPNEQYFGPGTRLTVT.

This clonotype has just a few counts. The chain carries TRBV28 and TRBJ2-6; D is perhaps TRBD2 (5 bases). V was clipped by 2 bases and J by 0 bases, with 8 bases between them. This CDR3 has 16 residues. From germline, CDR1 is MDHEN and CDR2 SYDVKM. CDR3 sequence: CASSLTGGSGANVLTF. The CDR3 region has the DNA TGTGCCAGCAGTTTAACTGGAGGCTCTGGGGCCAACGTCCTGACTTTC.

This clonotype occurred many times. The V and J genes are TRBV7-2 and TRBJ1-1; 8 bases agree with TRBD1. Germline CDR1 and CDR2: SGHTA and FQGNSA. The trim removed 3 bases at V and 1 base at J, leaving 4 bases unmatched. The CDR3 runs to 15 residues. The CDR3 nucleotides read TGTGCCAGCAGCTTCCTTGGACAGGGGAACACTGAAGCTTTCTTT. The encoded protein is CASSFLGQGNTEAFF.

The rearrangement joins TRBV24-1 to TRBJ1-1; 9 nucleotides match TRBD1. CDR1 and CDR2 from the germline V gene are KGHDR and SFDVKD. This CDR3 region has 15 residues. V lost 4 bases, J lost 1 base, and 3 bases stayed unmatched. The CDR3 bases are TGTGCCACCAGTGACCCGACAGGGGGGAACACTGAAGCTTTCTTT. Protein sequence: CATSDPTGGNTEAFF.

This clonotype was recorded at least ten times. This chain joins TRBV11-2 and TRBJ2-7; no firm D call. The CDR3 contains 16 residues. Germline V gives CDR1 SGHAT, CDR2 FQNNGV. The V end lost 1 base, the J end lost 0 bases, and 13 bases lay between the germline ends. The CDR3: CASSLVSPVSSYEQYF. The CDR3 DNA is TGTGCCAGCAGCTTAGTCTCGCCGGTCAGCTCCTACGAGCAGTACTTC. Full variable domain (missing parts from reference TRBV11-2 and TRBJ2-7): EAGVAQSPRYKIIEKRQSVAFWCNPISGHATLYWYQQILGQGPKLLIQFQNNGVVDDSQLPKDRFSAERLKGVDSTLKIQPAKLEDSAVYLCASSLVSPVSSYEQYFGPGTRLTVT.

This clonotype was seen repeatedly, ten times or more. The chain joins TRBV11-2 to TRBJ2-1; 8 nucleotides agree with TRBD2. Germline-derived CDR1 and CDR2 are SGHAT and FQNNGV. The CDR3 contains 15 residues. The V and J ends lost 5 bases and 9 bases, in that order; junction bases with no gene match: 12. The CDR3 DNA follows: TGTGCCAGCAGCACGCGGGGGCTAGCGGGTGGTGAGCAGTTCTTC. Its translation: CASSTRGLAGGEQFF.

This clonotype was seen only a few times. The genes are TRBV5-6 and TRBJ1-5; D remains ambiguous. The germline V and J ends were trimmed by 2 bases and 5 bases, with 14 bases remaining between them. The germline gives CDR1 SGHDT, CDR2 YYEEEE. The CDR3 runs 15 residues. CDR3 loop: CASSFWQAQHQPQHF. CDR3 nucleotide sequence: TGTGCCAGCAGCTTTTGGCAAGCCCAGCATCAGCCCCAGCATTTT.

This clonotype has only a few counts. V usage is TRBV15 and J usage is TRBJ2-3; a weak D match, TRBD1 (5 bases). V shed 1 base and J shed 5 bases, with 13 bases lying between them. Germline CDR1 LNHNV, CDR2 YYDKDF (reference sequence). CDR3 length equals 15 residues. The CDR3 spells CATSRGVGQGDTQYF. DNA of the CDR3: TGTGCCACCAGCAGAGGTGTCGGCCAGGGAGATACGCAGTATTTT.

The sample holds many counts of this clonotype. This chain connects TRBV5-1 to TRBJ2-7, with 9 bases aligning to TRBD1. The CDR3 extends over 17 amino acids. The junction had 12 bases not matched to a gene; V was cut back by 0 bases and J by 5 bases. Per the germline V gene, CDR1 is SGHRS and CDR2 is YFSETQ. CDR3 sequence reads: CASSLGIRDRVRNEQYF. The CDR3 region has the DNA TGCGCCAGCAGCTTGGGGATCCGGGACAGGGTTAGGAACGAGCAGTACTTC. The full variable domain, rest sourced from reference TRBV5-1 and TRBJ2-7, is KAGVTQTPRYLIKTRGQQVTLSCSPISGHRSVSWYQQTPGQGLQFLFEYFSETQRNKGNFPGRFSGRQFSNSRSEMNVSTLELGDSALYLCASSLGIRDRVRNEQYFGPGTRLTVT.

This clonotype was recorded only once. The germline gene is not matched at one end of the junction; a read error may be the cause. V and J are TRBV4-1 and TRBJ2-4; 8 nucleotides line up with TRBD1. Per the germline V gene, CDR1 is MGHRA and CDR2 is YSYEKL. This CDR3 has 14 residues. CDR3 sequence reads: CASSPGQGGNIQHF. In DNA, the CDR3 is TGCGCCAGCAGCCCTGGACAGGGCGGAAACATTCAGCACTTC.

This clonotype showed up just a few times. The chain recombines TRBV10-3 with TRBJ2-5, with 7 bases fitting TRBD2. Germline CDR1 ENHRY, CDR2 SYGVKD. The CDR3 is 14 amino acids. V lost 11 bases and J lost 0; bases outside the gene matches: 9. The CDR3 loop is CAVSSRENQETQYF. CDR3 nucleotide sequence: TGTGCCGTCTCTTCGCGGGAGAACCAAGAGACCCAGTACTTC.

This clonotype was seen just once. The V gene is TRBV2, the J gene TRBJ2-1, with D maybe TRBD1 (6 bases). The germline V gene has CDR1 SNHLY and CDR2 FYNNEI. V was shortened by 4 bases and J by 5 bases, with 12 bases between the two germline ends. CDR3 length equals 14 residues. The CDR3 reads CASSGWTENNEQFF. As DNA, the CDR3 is TGTGCCAGCAGTGGATGGACAGAAAACAATGAGCAGTTCTTC.

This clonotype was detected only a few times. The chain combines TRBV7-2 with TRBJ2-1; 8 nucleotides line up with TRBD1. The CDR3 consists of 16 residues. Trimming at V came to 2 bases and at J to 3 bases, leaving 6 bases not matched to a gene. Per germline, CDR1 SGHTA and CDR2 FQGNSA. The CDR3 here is CASSLRTGLLYNEQFF. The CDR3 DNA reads TGTGCCAGCAGCTTAAGGACAGGGCTGCTCTACAATGAGCAGTTCTTC.

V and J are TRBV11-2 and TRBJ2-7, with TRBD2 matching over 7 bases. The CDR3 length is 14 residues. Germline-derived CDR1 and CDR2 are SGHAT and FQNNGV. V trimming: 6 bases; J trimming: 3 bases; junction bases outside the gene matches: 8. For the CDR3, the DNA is TGTGCCAGCAGGGGAGGCGGCGGGGGCTACGAGCAGTACTTC. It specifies CASRGGGGGYEQYF. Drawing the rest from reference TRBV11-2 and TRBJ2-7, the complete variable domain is EAGVAQSPRYKIIEKRQSVAFWCNPISGHATLYWYQQILGQGPKLLIQFQNNGVVDDSQLPKDRFSAERLKGVDSTLKIQPAKLEDSAVYLCASRGGGGGYEQYFGPGTRLTVT.

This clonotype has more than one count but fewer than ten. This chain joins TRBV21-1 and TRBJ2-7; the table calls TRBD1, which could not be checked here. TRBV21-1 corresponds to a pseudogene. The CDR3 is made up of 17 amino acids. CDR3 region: CASSKAKQGISSREQYF. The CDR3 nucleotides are TGTGCCAGCAGCAAAGCGAAGCAGGGAATCTCGTCTCGGGAGCAGTACTTC.